This T cell receptor beta chain originates from a study of blood T cell repertoires in COVID-19. Study-wide context: Acute and convalescent COVID-19 specimens originated in the United States, Italy and Spain.

Authors' methods: Cell counts per sample came from amplifying reference gene primers. Here immunoSEQ multiplex PCR was the method, and the copy in TCRdb shows in-frame clones only, minus some. That table is the source of V, J and clone size, and D and trimming were worked out from the DNA. This table has roughly 54,000 clones, about 83% appearing once. Enrolled during active infection, Seattle patients were then followed longitudinally. The CDR3 is made up of 18 amino acids. Germline V gene data show CDR1 as KGHSH and CDR2 as LQKENI. V dropped 1 base and J dropped 1; count of bases not matched to a gene: 8.

The V gene is TRBV18, the J gene TRBJ2-7; the match to TRBD2 covers 12 bases. This TCR was recovered from a woman aged 60-75 years with COVID-19, enrolled during active disease. The sequenced sample consisted of peripheral blood. The CDR3, as DNA: TGTGCCAGCTCACCACGGGCTAGCGGGAGGGCGTTGTCCTACGAGCAGTACTTC. Translation: CASSPRASGRALSYEQYF.